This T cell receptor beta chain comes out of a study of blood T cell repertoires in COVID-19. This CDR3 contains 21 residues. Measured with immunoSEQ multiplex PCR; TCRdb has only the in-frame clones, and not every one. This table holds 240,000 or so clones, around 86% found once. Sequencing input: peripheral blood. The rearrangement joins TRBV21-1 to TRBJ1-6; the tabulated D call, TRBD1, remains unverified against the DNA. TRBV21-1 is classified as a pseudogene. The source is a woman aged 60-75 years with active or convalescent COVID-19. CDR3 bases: TGTGCCAGCAGCAAAGTCTTTGTAGGGGACAGTGCGAACTCCTATAATTCACCCCTCCACTTT. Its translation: CASSKVFVGDSANSYNSPLHF.